These 27 T cell receptor beta chains share one sample of origin, sequenced in a study of blood T cell repertoires in COVID-19. Method: immunoSEQ multiplex PCR; TCRdb's copy keeps in-frame clones and lacks some. Of 220,000 or so clones in the sample, 88% were seen once. Sequencing was performed on PBMCs or T cells enriched from blood (not recorded which). Receptor source: a woman aged 50 to 60 with acute COVID-19.

This clone was recorded only once. This rearrangement joins TRBV19 to TRBJ1-2; weak D call: TRBD1 (5 bases). V was cut by 7 bases and J by 0 bases, with 15 bases left in between. The CDR3 covers 15 residues. From germline, CDR1 is LNHDA and CDR2 SQIVND (reference sequence). The CDR3 spells CASKPQATTNYGYTF. CDR3 sequence (DNA): TGTGCCAGTAAACCACAGGCCACAACTAACTATGGCTACACCTTC.

V gene TRBV19 combines with J gene TRBJ1-2, with D maybe TRBD1 (5 bases). Germline V gene lookup returns CDR1 LNHDA and CDR2 SQIVND (reference sequence). There are 15 residues in the CDR3. V gave up 4 bases and J gave up 3 bases, with 15 bases separating them. DNA of the CDR3: TGTGCCAGTAGTAAAGGGGCCGGCCGACACTATGGCTACACCTTC. Translated, it gives CASSKGAGRHYGYTF.

This clone was picked up one time. The chain joins TRBV9 to TRBJ2-2, with 14 nucleotides matching TRBD2. The V and J ends lost 4 bases and 6 bases, in that order; junction bases with no gene match: 8. From germline, CDR1 is SGDLS and CDR2 YYNGEE. The CDR3 has 17 residues. The CDR3 DNA reads TGTGCCAGCAGCCAGGGACTAGCGGGAGTTTGGGCCGGGGAGCTGTTTTTT. Residues: CASSQGLAGVWAGELFF.

In this sample, this clone turned up a few times. The chain employs TRBV20-1 and TRBJ1-2; a weak D match, TRBD1 (5 bases). Trimming removed 6 bases at V and 7 bases at J, with 18 bases between. The CDR3 contains 13 residues. Per germline, CDR1 DFQATT and CDR2 SNEGSKA (reference sequence). CDR3 sequence: CSASKFQGGGYTF. In DNA, the CDR3 is TGCAGTGCCAGTAAGTTCCAGGGAGGTGGCTACACCTTC.

The chain recombines TRBV5-5 with TRBJ1-6, with TRBD1 matching over 7 bases. The CDR3 is 13 amino acids. Germline CDR1 is SGHKS and CDR2 is YYEKEE (reference sequence). Unmatched junction bases numbered 5, after V lost 4 bases and J lost 10 bases. The CDR3 DNA reads as TGTGCCAGCAGCCCCACAGGGGACTCACCCCTCCACTTT. This codes for CASSPTGDSPLHF.

This clone was detected once. The V gene is TRBV19, the J gene TRBJ2-1, with 8 bases matching TRBD2. Germline CDR1 reads LNHDA; CDR2 reads SQIVND (reference sequence). Trimming removed 3 bases from V and 6 bases from J; junction bases left unmatched: 4. This CDR3 contains 14 residues. The CDR3 DNA is TGTGCCAGTAGTATCCTCGGGACTAGCAATGAGCAGTTCTTC. This translates into CASSILGTSNEQFF. The complete variable domain, with remaining parts taken from reference TRBV19 and TRBJ2-1, reads DGGITQSPKYLFRKEGQNVTLSCEQNLNHDAMYWYRQDPGQGLRLIYYSQIVNDFQKGDIAEGYSVSREKKESFPLTVTSAQKNPTAFYLCASSILGTSNEQFFGPGTRLTVL.

The chain is built from TRBV27 and TRBJ2-7; D possibly corresponds to TRBD1 (7 bases). From germline, CDR1 is MNHEY and CDR2 SMNVEV (reference sequence). V gave up 9 bases and J gave up 0 bases, with 12 bases separating them. There are 13 residues in the CDR3. DNA for the CDR3: TGTGCCAGTTCGGAGGGGGCCTCCTACGAGCAGTACTTC. It is translated as CASSEGASYEQYF.

At least ten counts were recorded for this clone. The chain couples TRBV3-1 (or the pseudogene TRBV3-2) to TRBJ2-7; 11 positions agree with TRBD2. The germline gives CDR1 LGHDT, CDR2 YNNKEL (reference sequence). This CDR3 is 18 amino acids long. Trimming at V came to 0 bases and at J to 2 bases, leaving 9 bases not matched to a gene. The CDR3 coding sequence is TGTGCCAGCAGCCAAGATCCGTTCCGACTAGCGGGGACCTACGAGCAGTACTTC. It codes for CASSQDPFRLAGTYEQYF.

V gene TRBV5-1 combines with J gene TRBJ2-7; D might be TRBD2 (6 bases). Trimming cost V 4 bases and J 1 base, with 12 bases left between them. The CDR3 runs to 14 residues. Germline CDR1 SGHRS, CDR2 YFSETQ. DNA of the CDR3: TGCGCCAGCAGCCTTCCGGGGGAATCCTACGAGCAGTACTTC. This codes for CASSLPGESYEQYF.

The V call is TRBV15, the J call TRBJ1-1; TRBD1 agrees at 8 bases. J was trimmed by 5 bases and V by 4 bases; bases with no gene match: 15. CDR3 length: 17 residues. Germline V gene lookup returns CDR1 LNHNV and CDR2 YYDKDF (reference sequence). The CDR3 reads CATSKDSLQGDLTEAFF. As DNA, the CDR3 is TGTGCCACCAGCAAAGACTCCTTACAGGGGGATTTGACTGAAGCTTTCTTT. The variable domain in full, completed from reference TRBV15 and TRBJ1-1, reads DAMVIQNPRYQVTQFGKPVTLSCSQTLNHNVMYWYQQKSSQAPKLLFHYYDKDFNNEADTPDNFQSRRPNTSFCFLDIRSPGLGDTAMYLCATSKDSLQGDLTEAFFGQGTRLTVV.

This clone was seen just once. The rearrangement joins TRBV9 to TRBJ2-3, with D unresolved. The V and J ends lost 0 bases and 5 bases respectively, with 4 bases between them. Germline loops: CDR1 SGDLS, CDR2 YYNGEE. The CDR3 runs 12 residues. This CDR3 reads CASSVVGDTQYF. The CDR3 region has the DNA TGTGCCAGCAGCGTAGTCGGAGATACGCAGTATTTT.

This clone was seen a handful of times. The chain carries TRBV7-8 and TRBJ2-3; no definite D call. The CDR3 runs 14 residues. V was shortened by 2 bases and J by 3 bases, with 9 bases between the two germline ends. Germline V gives CDR1 SGHVS, CDR2 FQNEAQ. The CDR3 DNA sequence: TGTGCCAGCAGCTTAACCCCCGGGACAGATACGCAGTATTTT. It specifies CASSLTPGTDTQYF.

This chain links TRBV27 with TRBJ2-7; tentative D call: TRBD1 (6 bases). V lost 8 bases, J lost 3 bases, and 23 bases lay in between. The CDR3 extends over 16 amino acids. Germline assignment: CDR1 MNHEY and CDR2 SMNVEV (reference sequence). CDR3 sequence: CASAGGYTGIFYEQYF. CDR3 DNA: TGTGCCAGCGCTGGGGGCTATACAGGGATCTTCTACGAGCAGTACTTC.

The chain couples TRBV6-5 to TRBJ2-5; 12 bases align to TRBD2. Trimming removed 0 bases from V and 4 bases from J; junction bases left unmatched: 3. Germline V gene data show CDR1 as MNHEY and CDR2 as SVGAGI. The CDR3 is 16 residues long. As DNA, the CDR3 is TGTGCCAGCAGTTACTCGCCTAGCGGGAGGGGAGAGACCCAGTACTTC. Protein sequence: CASSYSPSGRGETQYF.

V usage is TRBV4-1 and J usage is TRBJ1-1, with D hard to call. Germline CDR1 and CDR2: MGHRA and YSYEKL. The CDR3 consists of 15 residues. Trimming removed 4 bases from V and 1 base from J, with 13 bases in between. The CDR3 protein is CASSRELRANTEAFF. The DNA for the CDR3 is TGCGCCAGCAGCCGAGAATTGAGGGCGAACACTGAAGCTTTCTTT.

This clone occurred a few times. The rearrangement joins TRBV27 to TRBJ1-1; D unresolved. The CDR3 sequence is 15 residues long. Per germline, CDR1 MNHEY and CDR2 SMNVEV (reference sequence). Trimming shortened V by 1 base and J by 0 bases, and 9 bases separated the two germline ends. The CDR3 reads CASSLFLAVNTEAFF. CDR3 DNA sequence: TGTGCCAGCAGTTTATTCTTGGCGGTGAACACTGAAGCTTTCTTT.

This chain uses TRBV19 with TRBJ2-7; TRBD2 might be the D (5 bases). V lost 10 bases to trimming and J lost 9 bases, with 22 bases between them. In germline, CDR1 is LNHDA, CDR2 SQIVND (reference sequence). The CDR3 spans 13 residues. CDR3 sequence reads: CATQRSDGGTQYF. The CDR3 DNA reads TGTGCCACCCAAAGGTCCGACGGAGGCACGCAGTACTTC.

In this sample, this clone turned up a few times. The chain is built from TRBV27 and TRBJ2-5; D unresolved. Deletions cut 2 bases from V and 5 bases from J, with 15 bases between. The CDR3 has 15 residues. Germline V gene lookup returns CDR1 MNHEY and CDR2 SMNVEV (reference sequence). For the CDR3, the DNA is TGTGCCAGCAGTTTAAGGTCGCGGCCGTCGGAGACCCAGTACTTC. Translated, it gives CASSLRSRPSETQYF.

The rearrangement links TRBV5-1 to TRBJ1-1, with 8 nucleotides matching TRBD1. The CDR3 runs 14 residues. From germline, CDR1 is SGHRS and CDR2 YFSETQ. V shed 4 bases and J 4 bases; nucleotides not matched to a gene: 6. The CDR3 protein is CASSNGQGGTEAFF. In DNA, the CDR3 is TGCGCCAGCAGCAACGGACAGGGTGGCACTGAAGCTTTCTTT.

This clone is a singleton in its sample. The V gene is TRBV9, the J gene TRBJ1-1; D may be TRBD1 (5 bases). V was shortened by 4 bases and J by 4 bases, with 17 bases between the two germline ends. Per the germline V gene, CDR1 is SGDLS and CDR2 is YYNGEE. This CDR3 region has 15 residues. Written as DNA, the CDR3 is TGTGCCAGCAGCTCCTTTACGGGGGGTCCCACTGAAGCTTTCTTT. Translated, it gives CASSSFTGGPTEAFF.

This clone was found many times. The rearrangement links TRBV9 to TRBJ2-1; a possible D gene is TRBD1 (5 bases). Trimming left V 0 bases short and J 0 bases short, with 7 bases between. This CDR3 region has 15 residues. Germline CDR1 reads SGDLS; CDR2 reads YYNGEE. CDR3: CASSVGQSSYNEQFF. As DNA, the CDR3 is TGTGCCAGCAGCGTAGGACAGAGCTCCTACAATGAGCAGTTCTTC.

The rearrangement joins TRBV5-7 to TRBJ1-4, with D perhaps TRBD1 (6 bases). TRBV5-7 is marked as an open reading frame, function uncertain. The CDR3 has 16 residues. Trimming removed 0 bases at V and 2 bases at J, with 11 bases between. The CDR3 bases are TGTGCCAGCAGCTTGGCCAAGAGGGGGACTAATGAAAAACTGTTTTTT. It codes for CASSLAKRGTNEKLFF.

The V and J genes are TRBV27 and TRBJ2-1; 7 positions match TRBD1. The CDR3 runs to 13 residues. Germline CDR1 MNHEY, CDR2 SMNVEV (reference sequence). Trimming cost V 7 bases and J 4 bases; bases outside gene matches: 4. CDR3 nucleotides: TGTGCCAGCAAGGGGGCCCGGTACAATGAGCAGTTCTTC. Encoded protein: CASKGARYNEQFF.

V gene TRBV27 combines with J gene TRBJ1-1; D gene ambiguous. The CDR3 is 16 residues long. CDR1 and CDR2 (germline): MNHEY, SMNVEV (reference sequence). With 7 bases removed from V and 0 bases from J, the gap between germline ends came to 18 bases. As DNA, the CDR3 is TGTGCCAGCATGAGGGAGTCGAGAGGACTGAACACTGAAGCTTTCTTT. This encodes CASMRESRGLNTEAFF.

This clone is a singleton in its sample. This chain joins TRBV28 and TRBJ2-7; D remains unclear. V was pared by 5 bases and J by 2 bases, with 16 bases between. There are 15 residues in the CDR3. Germline V lookup: CDR1 MDHEN, CDR2 SYDVKM. CDR3 residues: CASSPPPTEAYEQYF. For the CDR3, the DNA is TGTGCCAGCAGTCCCCCCCCGACCGAGGCCTACGAGCAGTACTTC.

The chain joins TRBV19 to TRBJ1-5, with 7 bases matching TRBD1. The CDR3 is 13 amino acids. Trimming removed 6 bases from V and 4 bases from J; junction bases left unmatched: 3. Germline V gene sequence: CDR1 LNHDA, CDR2 SQIVND (reference sequence). The CDR3 loop reads CASRGTVNQPQHF. CDR3 sequence (DNA): TGTGCCAGTAGGGGGACAGTAAATCAGCCCCAGCATTTT.

The chain employs TRBV12-3 or TRBV12-4 and TRBJ2-3; no definite D call. CDR3 length: 12 amino acids. Deletions cut 6 bases from V and 0 bases from J, with 4 bases between. Here the CDR3 reads CASSLSTDTQYF. As DNA, the CDR3 is TGTGCCAGCAGCCTGAGCACAGATACGCAGTATTTT.